There are a few counts of the clone carrying this T cell receptor beta chain. Its antigen is unidentified. These data are taken from a study of T cell repertoires in cytomegalovirus infection. One entry per CDR3 protein results from TCRdb running MiXCR on the reads. In the table there are roughly 170,000 distinct CDR3 sequences, less than 25% of which are singletons. The input for sequencing was CD8+ T cells from cultured PBMCs, taken from culture after CMV antigen stimulation. The sequence was collected from a human donor in good health (CMV status not recorded). Some clones in this sample may be carry-over from other donors' samples.

CDR3 DNA: TGTGCCAGCAGATCTACCAATACCTACGAGCAGTACTTC. Translating gives CASRSTNTYEQYF. J is TRBJ2-7 and V is TRBV7-8; D call uncertain. V was cut by 6 bases and J by 2 bases, with 11 bases left in between. The CDR3 runs to 13 residues. Germline V gene data show CDR1 as SGHVS and CDR2 as FQNEAQ.